This is a list of T cell receptor beta chains from one sample in a study of blood T cell repertoires in COVID-19. Profiled with immunoSEQ multiplex PCR; TCRdb holds only in-frame clones, not every one. The data show more than 400,000 clones, 80% to 90% seen once. What was sequenced was peripheral blood. All receptors derive from a human donor in a cohort sampled during active COVID-19. Each CDR3 is given with its conserved first and last residue. Each record gives: clone size, V gene, D gene, J gene, CDR3 length, CDR3 DNA, CDR3 protein. A D gene is named only where the DNA matches it firmly. The size entry is marked missing in some rows and otherwise reads once, few, many or a size class.

>once|TRBV12-3/TRBV12-4|.|TRBJ2-7|11
TGTGCCAGCCGGGGGAACTACGAGCAGTACTTC
CASRGNYEQYF
>.|TRBV7-2|.|TRBJ1-3|15
TGTGCCAGCAGTTCAGATACAGGGACTGGAAACACCATATATTTT
CASSSDTGTGNTIYF
>.|TRBV19|.|TRBJ1-1|11
TGTGCCACTCGGGAGAACACTGAAGCTTTCTTT
CATRENTEAFF
>.|TRBV27|.|TRBJ1-5|15
TGTGCCAGCAGTTTATCGGCGGGGGGTGAGGAGCCCCAGCATTTT
CASSLSAGGEEPQHF
>.|TRBV2|TRBD1|TRBJ2-6|15
TGTGCCAGCAGTGGAGACAGGGGTGGGGCCAACGTCCTGACTTTC
CASSGDRGGANVLTF
>.|TRBV27|.|TRBJ1-1|12
TGTGCCAGCTCTACCCCGAACACTGAAGCTTTCTTT
CASSTPNTEAFF
>.|TRBV30|.|TRBJ2-5|16
TGTGCCTGGAGCGCTGGGTCGGCAGGGGCCCTGGAGACCCAGTACTTC
CAWSAGSAGALETQYF
>.|TRBV27|TRBD2|TRBJ2-1|14
TGTGCCAGCAGTGGGAGGGCGGGGAACAATGAGCAGTTCTTC
CASSGRAGNNEQFF
>.|TRBV7-9|TRBD2|TRBJ2-1|15
TGTGCCAGCAGCCTCCGGACTAGCGGGTACAATGAGCAGTTCTTC
CASSLRTSGYNEQFF
>.|TRBV9|TRBD1|TRBJ2-1|16
TGTGCCAGCAGCGGAACTGCGGCGACAGGGGGCAATGAGCAGTTCTTC
CASSGTAATGGNEQFF
>.|TRBV2|.|TRBJ2-1|13
TGTGCCAGCAGTCTTTATCGGGACAATGAGCAGTTCTTC
CASSLYRDNEQFF
>.|TRBV2|.|TRBJ1-3|13
TGTGCCGGCAGCGTGTTCTCTGGAAACACCATATATTTT
CAGSVFSGNTIYF
>.|TRBV6-5|.|TRBJ1-1|13
TGTGCCAGCTTTCGAGGGAGGGACACTGAAGCTTTCTTT
CASFRGRDTEAFF
>.|TRBV12-5|.|TRBJ2-3|15
TGTGCTAGTGGTTTGTACCTATCTAGCACAGATACGCAGTATTTT
CASGLYLSSTDTQYF
>.|TRBV3-1/TRBV3-2|.|TRBJ2-5|12
TGTGCCAGCAGTAGCGCTGCGGAGACCCAGTACTTC
CASSSAAETQYF
>few|TRBV19|TRBD1|TRBJ1-6|17
TGTGCCACCCGGGATCACAGGGGGGTCAACTATAATTCACCCCTCCACTTT
CATRDHRGVNYNSPLHF
>.|TRBV5-8|.|TRBJ2-5|17
TGTGCCAGCAGCGATCCTTCAAACGGACAGCTTCAAGAGACCCAGTACTTC
CASSDPSNGQLQETQYF
>.|TRBV2|TRBD1|TRBJ1-1|14
TGTGCCAGCAGTGGCCGGGACAGCAACACTGAAGCTTTCTTT
CASSGRDSNTEAFF
>.|TRBV19|.|TRBJ1-6|14
TGTGCCAGTAGTATAGTCGGTGATAATTCACCCCTCCACTTT
CASSIVGDNSPLHF
>.|TRBV11-2|.|TRBJ2-3|14
TGTGCCAGCAGCTTAACCCGGGTCACAGATACGCAGTATTTT
CASSLTRVTDTQYF
>many|TRBV10-3|TRBD2|TRBJ2-1|15
TGTGCCATCGGTTCGACTAGCGGGGGCTACAATGAGCAGTTCTTC
CAIGSTSGGYNEQFF
>.|TRBV7-6|.|TRBJ2-1|14
TGTGCCAGCAGCCCTCAGACACCGTACAATGAGCAGTTCTTC
CASSPQTPYNEQFF
>.|TRBV7-2|TRBD1|TRBJ1-6|15
TGTGCCAGCAGGACCGACAGGGGAGATAATTCACCCCTCCACTTT
CASRTDRGDNSPLHF
>.|TRBV3-1/TRBV3-2|.|TRBJ2-4|14
TGTGCCAGCAGCCCATTGACACCCCAAAACATTCAGTACTTC
CASSPLTPQNIQYF
>.|TRBV6-2/TRBV6-3|TRBD2|TRBJ2-6|18
TGTGCCAGCAGTTCCGGCCTAGCGGGAGCGGCTGGGGCCAACGTCCTGACTTTC
CASSSGLAGAAGANVLTF
>.|TRBV7-8|.|TRBJ2-7|16
TGTGCCAGCAGCTTAGCCGCAGGCGACAGCTCCTACGAGCAGTACTTC
CASSLAAGDSSYEQYF
>.|TRBV13|.|TRBJ2-7|18
TGTGCCAGCAGCCCGGGGACAGGGGGCACTAGCGGGAGTTACGAGCAGTACTTC
CASSPGTGGTSGSYEQYF
>.|TRBV11-3|.|TRBJ2-1|12
TGTGCCAGCAGTAGCCTGGCGGGTGAGCAGTTCTTC
CASSSLAGEQFF
>.|TRBV7-8|.|TRBJ1-5|17
TGTGCCAGCAGCTTAGTTTATGGACAGAATAGCAATCAGCCCCAGCATTTT
CASSLVYGQNSNQPQHF
>.|TRBV2|TRBD1|TRBJ1-4|14
TGTGCCATCGACACAGGGGGGTCGGGTGAAAAACTGTTTTTT
CAIDTGGSGEKLFF
>.|TRBV6-5|.|TRBJ1-2|13
TGTGCCAGCACCCTACAGCAGAACTATGGCTACACCTTC
CASTLQQNYGYTF
>.|TRBV5-4|.|TRBJ2-1|15
TGTGCCAGCAGCCTATTAGAAGAGCTTTACAATGAGCAGTTCTTC
CASSLLEELYNEQFF
>.|TRBV5-1|.|TRBJ1-2|15
TGCGCCAGCAGCTTGGACCGGGTGACAGCCTATGGCTACACCTTC
CASSLDRVTAYGYTF
>.|TRBV4-1|TRBD2|TRBJ2-7|16
TGCGCCAGCAGCCAAGAGAGTAGCGGGGGGATCTACGAGCAGTACTTC
CASSQESSGGIYEQYF
>.|TRBV2|.|TRBJ2-7|12
TGTGCCAGCCGGGACAACTCCTACGAGCAGTACTTC
CASRDNSYEQYF
>few|TRBV7-2|TRBD2|TRBJ2-5|14
TGTGCCAGCAGTTTTGGTAGCGGGCAAGAGACCCAGTACTTC
CASSFGSGQETQYF
>.|TRBV2|.|TRBJ1-5|13
TGTGCCAGCAGTAGACAAGTCAATCAGCCCCAGCATTTT
CASSRQVNQPQHF
>.|TRBV5-4|.|TRBJ2-7|15
TGTGCCAGCAGCTTGGTAGCAGGGAAGACCTACGAGCAGTACTTC
CASSLVAGKTYEQYF
>once|TRBV28|.|TRBJ2-7|12
TGTGCCAGCATCAACAGCTCCTACGAGCAGTACTTC
CASINSSYEQYF
>.|TRBV27|.|TRBJ2-3|12
TGTGCCAGCAGTCAGAGGGATGATACGCAGTATTTT
CASSQRDDTQYF
>.|TRBV6-2/TRBV6-3|.|TRBJ2-5|13
TGTGCCAGCAGTAACAGAGCCCAAGAGACCCAGTACTTC
CASSNRAQETQYF
>.|TRBV5-5|TRBD1|TRBJ2-1|14
TGTGCCAGCAGCTTACTCACAGGGGATGATGAGCAGTTCTTC
CASSLLTGDDEQFF
>.|TRBV5-1|TRBD1|TRBJ2-2|19
TGCGCCAGCAGCTTGGCCAGTGGTGGACAGGGGGCGATCACCGGGGAGCTGTTTTTT
CASSLASGGQGAITGELFF
>once|TRBV4-1|.|TRBJ1-3|16
TGCGCCAGCAGCCAAGAACATCAGGTCTCTGGAAACACCATATATTTT
CASSQEHQVSGNTIYF
>.|TRBV5-5|.|TRBJ1-1|15
TGTGCCAGCAGCTTGGTGGTGGGGGGTTCCCCTGAAGCTTTCTTT
CASSLVVGGSPEAFF
>.|TRBV5-8|.|TRBJ2-5|14
TGTGCCAGCACCCTAGGGGTTGGGGCGGAGACCCAGTACTTC
CASTLGVGAETQYF
>once|TRBV6-6|.|TRBJ2-3|14
TGTGCCAGCAGCCAACACCCTCGCACAGATACGCAGTATTTT
CASSQHPRTDTQYF
>.|TRBV5-1|TRBD1|TRBJ2-2|16
TGCGCCAGCAACCCGGGACAGGGCCCCAACACCGGGGAGCTGTTTTTT
CASNPGQGPNTGELFF
>once|TRBV12-3/TRBV12-4|.|TRBJ2-1|11
TGTGCCAGCAGTTTTGGCGGGACTCAGTTCTTC
CASSFGGTQFF
>.|TRBV5-1|.|TRBJ2-6|17
TGCGCCAGCAGCTTGACGACAGGTGCCTCTGGGGCCAACGTCCTGACTTTC
CASSLTTGASGANVLTF
>.|TRBV12-5|TRBD2|TRBJ2-2|15
TGTGCTAGTGGTTTGGGGGACTACCCCACCGGGGAGCTGTTTTTT
CASGLGDYPTGELFF
>once|TRBV14|.|TRBJ1-1|14
TGTGCCAGCAGCCAGCACACAGGGAGCACTGAAGCTTTCTTT
CASSQHTGSTEAFF
>.|TRBV6-2/TRBV6-3|TRBD1|TRBJ1-4|15
TGTGCCAGCAGTAACTCGGGGGACAGAAATGAAAAACTGTTTTTT
CASSNSGDRNEKLFF
>.|TRBV28|.|TRBJ1-2|12
TGTGCCAGCAGTTTATGGAGGGAATTCTACACCTTC
CASSLWREFYTF
>.|TRBV7-2|TRBD1|TRBJ1-2|15
TGTGCCAGCAGCTTAGAGGAGGGGGCCTACTATGGCTACACCTTC
CASSLEEGAYYGYTF
>.|TRBV19|.|TRBJ1-1|13
TGTGCCAGTAGTACCAGGGGAAAGGATGAAGCTTTCTTT
CASSTRGKDEAFF
>.|TRBV7-8|TRBD1|TRBJ2-7|17
TGTGCCAGCAGCCGCGGACAGGGTTACTCGAGCTCCTACGAGCAGTACTTC
CASSRGQGYSSSYEQYF
>.|TRBV25-1|.|TRBJ2-1|13
TGTGCCAGCAGTGATGCGGCTCCCGGGGAGCAGTTCTTC
CASSDAAPGEQFF
>.|TRBV29-1|TRBD1|TRBJ1-2|14
TGCAGCGTTGAAGGTAACGCAGGGGGCTATGGCTACACCTTC
CSVEGNAGGYGYTF